The next 7 T cell receptor beta chains were all read from a single sample in a study of Tregs in tolerant kidney transplant recipients. Assay: immunoSEQ multiplex PCR; the TCRdb copy retains only in-frame clones and omits some. Of around 61,000 clones listed, around 80% are singletons. The sample was CD4+ T cells from blood. The receptors derive from a human donor in good health.

The chain couples TRBV5-6 to TRBJ2-7; D is uncertain. Germline assignment: CDR1 SGHDT and CDR2 YYEEEE. The CDR3 spans 13 residues. V lost 4 bases, J lost 6 bases, and 14 bases lay in between. DNA of the CDR3: TGTGCCAGCAGCCCCCAACTTCTTTCCGAGCAGTACTTC. Protein sequence: CASSPQLLSEQYF.

In this sample, this clone turned up a few times. The gene calls are TRBV5-4 and TRBJ1-1, with D tentatively TRBD1 (6 bases). V dropped 4 bases and J dropped 5 bases, with 15 bases sitting between them. Germline CDR1 SGHNT, CDR2 YYREEE (reference sequence). The CDR3 has 14 amino acids. CDR3 region: CASSHPTGGTEAFF. For the CDR3, the DNA is TGTGCCAGCAGCCATCCGACAGGAGGAACTGAAGCTTTCTTT.

CDR3 coding DNA: TGTGCCAGTAGTATAGGGATGACAGGACTCCCGAACACTGAAGCTTTCTTT. Translated, it gives CASSIGMTGLPNTEAFF. The gene calls are TRBV19 and TRBJ1-1; TRBD1 is a possible D gene (6 bases). The CDR3 is 17 residues long. The V gene lost 1 base and the J gene lost 1 base, with 16 bases spanning the gap. The germline V gene encodes CDR1 LNHDA and CDR2 SQIVND (reference sequence).

The chain has TRBV5-1 and TRBJ2-7; D may be TRBD1 or TRBD2 (5 bases each). Trimming shortened V by 4 bases and J by 5 bases, and 16 bases separated the two germline ends. Per germline, CDR1 SGHRS and CDR2 YFSETQ. This CDR3 comprises 14 residues. CDR3 residues: CASSPGTAWDEQYF. DNA of the CDR3: TGCGCCAGCAGCCCCGGGACCGCTTGGGACGAGCAGTACTTC.

CDR3 bases: TGTGCCAGCGTTGGAGATCTCTGGGAGACCCAGTACTTC. Encoded protein: CASVGDLWETQYF. The chain carries TRBV7-2 and TRBJ2-5; no clear D. Trimming took 8 bases from V and 5 from J, leaving 15 bases between them. Germline V gives CDR1 SGHTA, CDR2 FQGNSA. The CDR3 consists of 13 residues.

The chain recombines TRBV5-4 with TRBJ1-6; D gene unclear. Germline CDR1 reads SGHNT; CDR2 reads YYREEE (reference sequence). This CDR3 region has 15 residues. Between the trimmed V and J ends, which lost 1 base and 8 bases, there was a span of 13 bases. Here the CDR3 reads CASSLRSDGDSPLHF. CDR3 nucleotide sequence: TGTGCCAGCAGCTTGCGTTCCGACGGGGATTCACCCCTCCACTTT.

The chain uses TRBV9 and TRBJ2-1; TRBD2 agrees at 15 bases. V gave up 2 bases and J gave up 7 bases; unmatched junction bases: 4. This CDR3 is 16 amino acids long. Germline CDR1 and CDR2: SGDLS and YYNGEE. The CDR3: CASSVYGTSGRNEQFF. For the CDR3, the DNA is TGTGCCAGCAGCGTGTACGGGACTAGCGGGAGGAATGAGCAGTTCTTC.